These 27 T cell receptor beta chains share one sample of origin, sequenced in a study of siplizumab effects on memory and regulatory T cells (dated by TCRdb to the late 2010s). Preparation of the library involved the immunoSEQ multiplex PCR assay. As stored in TCRdb, this immuneACCESS dataset retains in-frame rearrangements with V and J assigned. A fraction of the clones does not appear; measured against another copy, unresolved V genes explain less than half of the discrepancy, and the remainder lacks a known reason. The sample includes some 100,000 clones, with just over 90% observed a single time. The ten largest clones represent approximately 0.71% of the sample. The sample comprised Tregs sorted from blood. The receptors were sampled from a human donor in good health.

This clone came up a few times. The CDR3 spells CASSQGIQLGGYTF. Written as DNA, the CDR3 is TGCGCCAGCAGCCAAGGTATACAATTGGGTGGCTACACCTTC. The genes are TRBV4-1 and TRBJ1-2; D is undetermined. V was trimmed by 1 base and J by 7 bases, leaving 13 bases between them. Germline V gene data show CDR1 as MGHRA and CDR2 as YSYEKL. The CDR3 has 14 residues.

The genes are TRBV6-1 and TRBJ1-5, with D perhaps matching TRBD1 (5 bases). Germline values: CDR1 MNHNS, CDR2 SASEGT. The V and J ends lost 5 bases and 5 bases respectively, with 10 bases between them. The CDR3 is 13 amino acids. CDR3 sequence: CASSRQGDQPQHF. The DNA for the CDR3 is TGTGCCAGCAGTAGGCAGGGCGATCAGCCCCAGCATTTT.

This clone was detected a few times. The chain uses TRBV7-8 and TRBJ1-1; TRBD1 might be the D (5 bases). With 0 bases removed from V and 1 base from J, the gap between germline ends came to 15 bases. This CDR3 is 17 amino acids long. In germline, CDR1 is SGHVS, CDR2 FQNEAQ. The CDR3 sequence is CASSLALVGTGNTEAFF. CDR3 in DNA: TGTGCCAGCAGCTTAGCGCTCGTGGGGACGGGGAACACTGAAGCTTTCTTT.

This chain links TRBV4-2 with TRBJ2-3, with 11 bases matching TRBD2. CDR1 is LGHNA, CDR2 YNFKEQ, per germline. CDR3 length: 16 residues. V shed 2 bases and J 5 bases; nucleotides not matched to a gene: 6. The CDR3 here is CASSQTNGLAGDTQYF. In nucleotides, the CDR3 is TGTGCCAGCAGCCAAACCAACGGACTAGCGGGAGATACGCAGTATTTT.

The V gene is TRBV6-5, the J gene TRBJ1-2; D is possibly TRBD1 (5 bases). Per the germline V gene, CDR1 is MNHEY and CDR2 is SVGAGI. The CDR3 is made up of 13 amino acids. V lost 6 bases to trimming and J lost 3 bases, with 11 bases between them. The CDR3 protein is CASRSEGHYGYTF. CDR3 bases: TGTGCCAGCAGATCTGAGGGGCACTATGGCTACACCTTC.

V gene TRBV7-9 combines with J gene TRBJ2-3, with 8 positions matching TRBD2. Trimming removed 5 bases from V and 8 bases from J; junction bases left unmatched: 15. Germline V gene data show CDR1 as SEHNR and CDR2 as FQNEAQ (reference sequence). The CDR3 totals 16 residues. The CDR3 DNA sequence: TGTGCCAGCAGCCCCCTTGTGGCCGGGAGGGCGGGTACGCAGTATTTT. Protein product: CASSPLVAGRAGTQYF.

This clone was picked up one time. V is TRBV28 and J is TRBJ2-5; D might be TRBD2 (6 bases). The CDR3 runs 15 residues. From germline, CDR1 is MDHEN and CDR2 SYDVKM. The ends were cut back, 7 bases at V and 2 bases at J, with 17 bases in the middle. The CDR3 sequence: CASNAAGGYQETQYF. The CDR3 DNA sequence: TGTGCCAGCAATGCTGCCGGGGGTTATCAAGAGACCCAGTACTTC.

The rearrangement uses TRBV5-6 and TRBJ1-3; perhaps TRBD1 as D (6 bases). CDR3 size: 18 residues. V lost 2 bases and J 4 bases, leaving 22 bases between the germline ends. Germline V gene data show CDR1 as SGHDT and CDR2 as YYEEEE. CDR3 amino acids: CASSFFATTGSGGNTIYF. In nucleotides, the CDR3 is TGTGCCAGCAGCTTTTTTGCAACGACAGGAAGTGGGGGAAACACCATATATTTT.

This sequence joins TRBV29-1 and TRBJ2-3; 9 nucleotides align to TRBD2. J gave up 0 bases and V 8 bases, and 12 bases lay outside the gene matches. The CDR3 runs 16 residues. Germline loops: CDR1 SQVTM, CDR2 ANQGSEA. CDR3 in DNA: TGCAGCCTAAGAGGTATAGCGGGAGCAAGCACAGATACGCAGTATTTT. Its translation: CSLRGIAGASTDTQYF.

The chain employs TRBV2 and TRBJ1-5; tentatively, D is TRBD1 (6 bases). The ends were cut back, 6 bases at V and 4 bases at J, with 19 bases in the middle. This CDR3 is 16 amino acids long. The V gene's germline CDR1 is SNHLY and CDR2 FYNNEI. The CDR3 DNA follows: TGTGCCAGCAGGAGGGGGACATCTTTAGTGAATCAGCCCCAGCATTTT. Translated, it gives CASRRGTSLVNQPQHF.

This chain connects TRBV7-9 to TRBJ1-1; D is unresolved. Between the trimmed V and J ends, which lost 1 base and 0 bases, there was a span of 9 bases. The CDR3 is 15 amino acids. Germline assignment: CDR1 SEHNR and CDR2 FQNEAQ (reference sequence). CDR3 residues: CASSLGGGMNTEAFF. As DNA, the CDR3 is TGTGCCAGCAGCTTAGGGGGAGGGATGAACACTGAAGCTTTCTTT.

This clone showed up just a few times. The chain uses TRBV5-1 and TRBJ2-5; TRBD1 might be the D (5 bases). The CDR3 spans 15 residues. The V end lost 0 bases, the J end lost 1 base, and 10 bases lay between the germline ends. Germline V lookup: CDR1 SGHRS, CDR2 YFSETQ. CDR3 coding DNA: TGCGCCAGCAGCTTGGGACAGCTTTTCCAAGAGACCCAGTACTTC. It specifies CASSLGQLFQETQYF.

The chain carries TRBV25-1 and TRBJ1-1; D is unresolved. This CDR3 comprises 13 residues. Germline CDR1 MGHDK, CDR2 SYGVNS. V shed 3 bases and J shed 6 bases, with 11 bases lying between them. Here the CDR3 reads CASSEGNDPEAFF. CDR3 bases: TGTGCCAGCAGTGAGGGGAACGACCCTGAAGCTTTCTTT.

The V call is TRBV28, the J call TRBJ2-1; 9 bases map to TRBD2. The trim removed 6 bases at V and 0 bases at J, leaving 9 bases unmatched. Germline V lookup: CDR1 MDHEN, CDR2 SYDVKM. CDR3 length: 17 amino acids. In DNA, the CDR3 is TGTGCCAGCAGCCCCCTCCTTAGCGGGAGCTCCTACAATGAGCAGTTCTTC. Its translation: CASSPLLSGSSYNEQFF.

This rearrangement joins TRBV9 to TRBJ2-1; 7 bases map to TRBD1. V was pared by 4 bases and J by 9 bases, with 13 bases of the junction left unmatched. This CDR3 spans 15 amino acids. Germline V lookup: CDR1 SGDLS, CDR2 YYNGEE. CDR3 in amino acids: CASSFGTANRGEQFF. The CDR3 nucleotides are TGTGCCAGCAGCTTCGGGACAGCCAATCGGGGTGAGCAGTTCTTC.

The gene calls are TRBV7-6 and TRBJ2-7, with 10 bases matching TRBD1. Losses at the gene ends were 6 bases for V and 4 bases for J; bases not matched to a gene: 12. Germline V gene data show CDR1 as SGHVS and CDR2 as FNYEAQ. The CDR3 loop spans 16 amino acids. CDR3 in amino acids: CASSLNPGTGEYEQYF. CDR3 in DNA: TGTGCCAGCAGTTTAAACCCCGGGACAGGGGAGTACGAGCAGTACTTC.

V is TRBV15 and J is TRBJ2-3, with D perhaps TRBD2 (6 bases). Per germline, CDR1 LNHNV and CDR2 YYDKDF (reference sequence). The CDR3 spans 17 residues. Trimming shortened V by 4 bases and J by 8 bases, and 25 bases separated the two germline ends. The CDR3 region is CATSIHHPRRVEGTQYF. DNA of the CDR3: TGTGCCACCAGCATCCACCATCCTCGGAGGGTGGAGGGTACGCAGTATTTT.

The chain couples TRBV14 to TRBJ2-3; D remains unclear. CDR1 is SGHDN, CDR2 FVKESK, per germline. V was cut by 1 base and J by 5 bases, with 1 base left in between. This CDR3 contains 11 residues. CDR3 coding DNA: TGTGCCAGCAGCCAAGGAGATACGCAGTATTTT. This sequence encodes CASSQGDTQYF.

CDR3 coding DNA: TGTGCCAGAAGCCCGGTCCAGCGGGAGTACCACGAGCAGTACTTC. It translates to CARSPVQREYHEQYF. J is TRBJ2-7 and V is TRBV5-3; 8 bases map to TRBD2. TRBV5-3 is recorded as an ORF, its role being uncertain. This CDR3 has 15 amino acids. Germline trimming cut 4 bases from V and 5 bases from J; bases unmatched to any gene: 11.

The V gene is TRBV5-4, the J gene TRBJ2-3; 7 positions match TRBD2. The CDR3 extends over 15 amino acids. The ends lost 0 bases at V and 0 bases at J; junction bases unmatched: 1. Germline CDR1 SGHNT, CDR2 YYREEE (reference sequence). CDR3 sequence: CASSLGSGSTDTQYF. CDR3 sequence (DNA): TGTGCCAGCAGCTTGGGTAGCGGGAGCACAGATACGCAGTATTTT.

This chain connects TRBV5-5 to TRBJ2-3, with D perhaps matching TRBD2 (6 bases). The CDR3 has 12 amino acids. Between the trimmed V and J ends, which lost 4 bases and 11 bases, there was a span of 14 bases. Germline V gene sequence: CDR1 SGHKS, CDR2 YYEKEE (reference sequence). CDR3: CASSEDYLKQYF. The CDR3 DNA sequence: TGTGCCAGCAGCGAGGACTATTTGAAGCAGTATTTT. Full variable domain (remainder filled in from reference TRBV5-5 and TRBJ2-3): DAGVTQSPTHLIKTRGQQVTLRCSPISGHKSVSWYQQVLGQGPQFIFQYYEKEERGRGNFPDRFSARQFPNYSSELNVNALLLGDSALYLCASSEDYLKQYFGPGTRLTVL.

The V and J genes are TRBV28 and TRBJ2-7; no reliable D call. Trimming took off 3 bases at V and 3 bases at J, with 6 bases between the two ends. Germline CDR1 MDHEN, CDR2 SYDVKM. This CDR3 region has 12 residues. The CDR3 here is CASSFGYYEQYF. The CDR3 coding sequence is TGTGCCAGCAGTTTTGGATACTACGAGCAGTACTTC.

V gene TRBV19 combines with J gene TRBJ1-1; 7 bases align to TRBD1. The ends lost 6 bases at V and 3 bases at J; junction bases unmatched: 4. The germline V gene has CDR1 LNHDA and CDR2 SQIVND (reference sequence). This CDR3 contains 13 residues. In DNA, the CDR3 is TGTGCCAGTAGATTGGGACAGTACACTGAAGCTTTCTTT. Its translation is CASRLGQYTEAFF.

V is TRBV28 and J is TRBJ2-1, with 11 bases aligning to TRBD2. The CDR3 runs to 16 residues. The junction had 7 bases not matched to a gene; V was cut back by 5 bases and J by 4 bases. Germline V gene data show CDR1 as MDHEN and CDR2 as SYDVKM. The CDR3 sequence is CASSKPGTSGYNEQFF. CDR3 nucleotide sequence: TGTGCCAGCAGTAAACCGGGGACTAGCGGTTACAATGAGCAGTTCTTC.

V usage is TRBV28 and J usage is TRBJ1-1, with 7 nucleotides matching TRBD1. Germline trimming cut 4 bases from V and 4 bases from J; bases unmatched to any gene: 15. Per the germline V gene, CDR1 is MDHEN and CDR2 is SYDVKM. The CDR3 runs 17 residues. The chain's CDR3 is CASSSPSFHRGGTEAFF. The CDR3 DNA is TGTGCCAGCAGTTCTCCGAGCTTCCACAGGGGCGGCACTGAAGCTTTCTTT.

The chain combines TRBV10-3 with TRBJ2-2; D call uncertain. The CDR3 length is 15 residues. V was clipped by 0 bases and J by 3 bases, with 8 bases between them. The germline gives CDR1 ENHRY, CDR2 SYGVKD. CDR3 amino acids: CAISESRYDTGELFF. The DNA of the CDR3 is TGTGCCATCAGTGAGTCTAGGTATGACACCGGGGAGCTGTTTTTT.

The chain employs TRBV28 and TRBJ2-1, with TRBD2 identical over 13 bases. Germline V gives CDR1 MDHEN, CDR2 SYDVKM. The CDR3 length is 18 residues. The ends lost 6 bases at V and 6 bases at J; junction bases unmatched: 14. Written as DNA, the CDR3 is TGTGCCAGCAGCTCTTACGCGACGACTAGCGGGAGGTTCAATGAGCAGTTCTTC. Its translation: CASSSYATTSGRFNEQFF.